This T cell receptor (beta chain) was found in a study of cytomegalovirus exposure and HLA in healthy donors (dated by TCRdb to the late 2010s). Notes on the research overall: An earlier analysis of approximately 600 of the donors reported approximately 270 Gb of sequence data and around 110 million unique TCR beta sequences from 150 million to 200 million T cells. An early release that covered fewer than 800 HLA-typed donors contained approximately 290 gigabases of sequencing data and 85 million to 100 million unique TCR sequences. Of the approximately 400 genotyped donors, 65% to 90% fell in the genetic ancestry cluster associated with self-reported Caucasian donors. The study aimed to test whether signatures of past pathogen exposure could be identified by cataloging public T cell receptors. The study used immunosequencing to profile the T cell repertoires of 600 to 850 subjects and linked those repertoires to cytomegalovirus serostatus. Along with the roughly 670-subject first cohort, a separate validation cohort of roughly 110 different subjects was used. To predict cytomegalovirus infection status, the study brought together high-throughput TCR immunosequencing, statistical association of individual TCRs with disease status, and machine learning. A later analysis re-examined previously published TCR beta repertoires from 610 or so donors and added high-resolution HLA genotyping to investigate patterns of TCR occurrence. The later analysis used no new phenotypic data to find candidate immune exposures, relying instead on TCR beta sequences and their occurrence across donors. To decide whether each TCR beta V gene segment behaved as functional or pseudogenic, an earlier analysis of nearly 600 of the donors relied on high-throughput TCR beta sequencing. Alongside the repertoire data, information on donor age, sex, ethnicity and CMV serostatus was compiled. A later genetic analysis took genome-wide SNP genotypes for about 65% of the roughly 670 donors and used that subset as a discovery cohort. All discovery cohort repertoires had been generated using a single sequencing platform. HLA typing covered class I and class II loci at four-digit resolution. The number of donors typed differed by locus, with 629-630 for A, B, C, DRB1 and DQB1, roughly 520 for DQA1, 600 to 610 for DPA1, and around 460 for DPB1. Because of strong linkage in the cohort, four to six DR-DQ haplotypes were treated as single units for association and clustering. On average, roughly 200,000 unique TCR beta nucleotide sequences were sequenced per donor among 350 to 400 genotyped donors of the cohort, with roughly 18% of those sequences being non-productive.

The method behind the library was the immunoSEQ multiplex PCR assay. The multiplex PCR relied on a mix of 60 forward primers for TCR Vbeta segments and 13 reverse primers for TCR Jbeta segments. A multiplex PCR assay on genomic DNA amplified the CDR3 region of rearranged TCR beta genes. Amplified TCR beta libraries were sequenced as 87-base-pair reads on the Illumina HiSeq System. Regarding the original processing steps: Across the roughly 700 repertoires, a later analysis counted tens of millions of unique TCR beta chains, around 11 million of which were shared by at least two donors. To remove PCR and sequencing errors, raw reads were error-corrected and collapsed into unique sequences using a nearest-neighbor algorithm that merged closely related sequences. To assign V, D and J gene segments, CDR3 sequences were aligned to IMGT reference sequences. Each retained sequence needed at least a six-nucleotide match to both a V gene segment and a J gene segment. A rearrangement counted as productive if the CDR3 had no stop codons and remained in frame with V and J, and every other rearrangement counted as non-productive. Following IMGT convention, CDR3 was defined as the stretch from the second conserved V-encoded cysteine to the conserved J-encoded phenylalanine. In an earlier analysis of approximately 500 of the donors, sequences lacking an unambiguous match to a single V gene segment were excluded. An earlier analysis of a few hundred of the donors called V segments functional above 56.7% productive rearrangements and segregating when the between-donor standard deviation exceeded 5%. To diagnose cytomegalovirus status from the catalog of TCR beta chain sequences, a statistical classification framework was built. A later analysis assigned V and J genes by comparing TCR nucleotide sequences with IMGT/GENE-DB human TR gene sequences. A later analysis assigned CDR3 sequences and most-parsimonious VDJ recombination scenarios with the TCRdist pipeline. A later analysis defined each TCR beta chain by its CDR3 amino acid sequence plus V-gene family, and excluded reads lacking a unique V-gene family. To address suspected cross-contamination and a sequencing artifact, a later analysis removed 550 to 750 highly shared, low-generation-probability nucleotide sequences. In a later analysis, a clonal expansion index was calculated for each public chain from normalized within-repertoire ranks of inferred template counts. In a later analysis, generation probabilities were computed with a VDJ recombination model fitted to out-of-frame rearrangements, and the resulting probabilities were checked against IGoR. In a later analysis, TCR-TCR, TCR-HLA and TCR-CMV co-occurrence was scored with hypergeometric tests, and a repertoire-size bias correction was applied to TCR pairs. False discovery rates were estimated in a later analysis by permuting HLA or CMV assignments 20 times. A later analysis grouped co-occurring TCRs with DBSCAN, adding TCRdist sequence similarity when clustering within HLA-allele-positive subsets. Repertoires with fewer than 30,000 or more than 120,000 public chains, plus five repertoires with anomalous nucleotide sharing, were excluded from co-occurrence clustering. TCRdb carries this immuneACCESS record with in-frame sequences only. Its versions omit some clonotypes, under half of them owing to an unresolved V gene in the studies checked, with the rest unexplained. Clonal size and the V and J genes are those of that table, whereas D and trimming came from the DNA. The sample contains roughly 190,000 clones, over 75% of them found a single time. The ten largest account for approximately 3.4% of the sample.

Points the paper makes about the study in general: According to a later analysis, most CMV-associated TCR beta chains appeared to be HLA-restricted, and the HLA associations seemed to be driven largely by CMV exposure. A later analysis associated about 17,000 TCR beta sequences with specific HLA alleles at a false discovery rate of 0.05. HLA typing was unavailable for some donors at each locus, so association tests used only the typed subset. The classifier was reported to diagnose cytomegalovirus status with high specificity and sensitivity in both the original cohort and the validation cohort. V-gene and J-gene trimming of TCR beta chains was associated with a missense DCLRE1C variant in a later genetic analysis, and the association was replicated in an independent cohort. A cluster of highly shared sequence variants was judged likely to represent a technical artifact of the sequencing pipeline. Only TCR beta chains were sequenced in this cohort, and the absence of alpha or paired-chain data limited detectable features. In a later analysis, HLA-associated TCR beta chains showed more clonal expansion and lower generation probabilities than non-associated chains that were equally common. Strong co-occurrence of HLA alleles, especially DR and DQ, made assigning TCR associations to individual alleles difficult. The authors suggested that the approach could potentially be extended to other disease states and immunological phenotypes. CMV serostatus was the only immune exposure information available for the cohort. In a later analysis, the rate of TCR association differed among HLA loci, with DRB1 alleles having the most associated TCRs and HLA-C alleles having the fewest. Several of the top co-occurrence clusters appeared to be linked to parvovirus B19, influenza, CMV and Epstein-Barr virus, according to a later analysis. Most TCR sequences were seen in very few donors, while some public TCRs were found in many individuals. Linkage disequilibrium might explain the correlated functional status among segregating V segments, but an unknown experimental factor could not be excluded. Sequencing depth was assumed to be roughly uniform across donors in the presence/absence analyses, though that assumption may not hold. A further reported finding was that TCR beta sequences accurately predicted the HLA-A and HLA-B alleles for most subjects in the first cohort. The study gave a list of under 200 TCR beta chains associated with cytomegalovirus. Three of the identified cytomegalovirus-associated TCR beta chains were confirmed in vitro to be specific for cytomegalovirus antigens. A later genetic analysis reported fewer N-insertions in productive TCRs among donors in an Asian-associated ancestry cluster than the roughly 700-donor mean. The earlier analysis of nearly 600 of the donors excluded some 15 rarely observed V segments, including chromosome 9 orphons, because counts were too low. Some IMGT-functional V segments, including TRBV6-2 and TRBV6-3, could not be told apart with the 87-base-pair reads, so those segments were excluded. In an earlier analysis of more than 500 of the donors, most TCR beta V segments appeared in productive rearrangements about 87% or about 30% of the time, broadly matching IMGT annotations.

In total, approximately 610 healthy bone marrow donors made up the cohort. Cohort members were all nominally healthy when sampled, although unrecorded immune exposures were likely present. The donor was CMV seronegative and was included in the group of a few hundred seronegative cohort members. Each donor provided a peripheral blood sample, and peripheral blood mononuclear cells were used for TCR beta sequencing. Genomic DNA extraction from the blood cell samples was performed with the Qiagen DNeasy Blood Extraction Kit. V was cut back by 6 bases and J by 0 bases, leaving a gap of 9 bases between them. Per the germline V gene, SGHTA is the CDR1 and FQGNSA is the CDR2. The CDR3 numbers 14 residues from cysteine through phenylalanine. Only CDR3 DNA remains: 42 bases, in frame from the first base. On this clone itself: Its binding antigen is unknown. It has no much larger one-base neighbor in the sample; base qualities were not kept.

The sequenced sample consisted of PBMCs. The V gene is TRBV7-2 and the J gene is TRBJ1-3; the D gene remains uncertain. The TCR was taken from a female donor in good health and CMV-seronegative. The DNA is TGTGCCAGCAGAGAGCCGGTCTCTGGAAACACCATATATTTT. Its protein reads: CASREPVSGNTIYF.